These 29 T cell receptor beta chains came from one sample sequenced in a study of blood T cell repertoires in COVID-19. Profiled with immunoSEQ multiplex PCR; TCRdb holds only in-frame clones, not every one. This sample has 250,000 to 300,000 clones, with about 68% found just once. The sequencing sample was made of peripheral blood. These receptors came from a woman of 80 years or more with acute or convalescent COVID-19.

V usage is TRBV5-1 and J usage is TRBJ1-3; perhaps TRBD1 as D (6 bases). The CDR3 sequence is 17 residues long. V lost 0 bases, J lost 1 base, and 14 bases lay in between. Germline V gene sequence: CDR1 SGHRS, CDR2 YFSETQ. The CDR3 protein is CASSLGVLGTSGNTIYF. Written as DNA, the CDR3 is TGCGCCAGCAGCTTGGGAGTTTTGGGGACATCTGGAAACACCATATATTTT.

The genes are TRBV27 and TRBJ2-7; the D gene is possibly TRBD1 (6 bases). The V and J ends lost 6 bases and 6 bases respectively, with 18 bases between them. The CDR3 has 14 residues. Per the germline V gene, CDR1 is MNHEY and CDR2 is SMNVEV (reference sequence). The DNA of the CDR3 is TGTGCCAGCAGGTTCAGGGGTCCGGTCAGCGAGCAGTACTTC. Residues: CASRFRGPVSEQYF.

V is TRBV6-5 and J is TRBJ2-7, with a weak D call TRBD1 (6 bases). Germline V gene sequence: CDR1 MNHEY, CDR2 SVGAGI. The CDR3 consists of 16 residues. Between the trimmed V and J ends, which lost 0 bases and 2 bases, there was a span of 14 bases. This CDR3 is CASSYSVNRVAYEQYF. For the CDR3, the DNA is TGTGCCAGCAGTTACTCTGTTAACAGGGTGGCCTACGAGCAGTACTTC.

A few counts support this clone. This chain connects TRBV9 to TRBJ2-3; D not resolved. CDR3 length: 15 residues. V was clipped by 0 bases and J by 0 bases, with 8 bases between them. CDR1 and CDR2 from the germline V gene are SGDLS and YYNGEE. The CDR3 sequence is CASSVEETSTDTQYF. The CDR3 nucleotides read TGTGCCAGCAGCGTAGAGGAGACTAGCACAGATACGCAGTATTTT.

On this clone: Other DNA sequences in this specimen translate into the identical CDR3. This rearrangement joins TRBV7-9 to TRBJ2-5, with 8 bases lining up with TRBD2. Germline V gene sequence: CDR1 SEHNR, CDR2 FQNEAQ (reference sequence). J was trimmed by 5 bases and V by 5 bases; bases with no gene match: 4. The CDR3 is 13 residues long. Written as DNA, the CDR3 is TGTGCCAGCAGCCCCCGGGGGGGCGAGACCCAGTACTTC. Amino acid sequence: CASSPRGGETQYF.

This clone was seen only once. The V and J genes are TRBV19 and TRBJ2-2; TRBD2 might be the D (5 bases). Deletions cut 1 base from V and 3 bases from J, with 18 bases between. Germline assignment: CDR1 LNHDA and CDR2 SQIVND (reference sequence). The CDR3 sequence is 18 residues long. CDR3 sequence reads: CASSIGRARMRDTGELFF. DNA of the CDR3: TGTGCCAGTAGTATAGGGCGGGCCAGAATGAGGGACACCGGGGAGCTGTTTTTT. The entire variable domain, with the rest obtained from reference TRBV19 and TRBJ2-2, is as follows: DGGITQSPKYLFRKEGQNVTLSCEQNLNHDAMYWYRQDPGQGLRLIYYSQIVNDFQKGDIAEGYSVSREKKESFPLTVTSAQKNPTAFYLCASSIGRARMRDTGELFFGEGSRLTVL.

The count of this clone is one. This CDR3 reads CAAGGRYEQYF. CDR3 coding DNA: TGTGCCGCAGGGGGCCGGTACGAGCAGTACTTC. The rearrangement links TRBV6-5 to TRBJ2-7; 8 bases are a match to TRBD1. J was trimmed by 4 bases and V by 11 bases; bases with no gene match: 4. CDR1 MNHEY and CDR2 SVGAGI come from the germline V gene. The CDR3 spans 11 residues.

The genes are TRBV10-2 and TRBJ2-3; TRBD2 matches 12 bases. J lost 2 bases, V lost 0 bases, and 6 bases had no gene match. The germline gives CDR1 WSHSY, CDR2 SAAADI. This CDR3 has 18 residues. CDR3 sequence: CASSESTSGSRSTDTQYF. DNA of the CDR3: TGCGCCAGCAGTGAGTCGACTAGCGGGAGCCGGTCCACAGATACGCAGTATTTT.

This clone was counted once. The V call is TRBV9, the J call TRBJ2-1; possible D gene TRBD2, 5 bases. The CDR3 is 13 amino acids. V was trimmed by 4 bases and J by 1 base, leaving 6 bases between them. Germline CDR1 reads SGDLS; CDR2 reads YYNGEE. The CDR3 nucleotides read TGTGCCAGCAGCAGCGGTTCCTACAATGAGCAGTTCTTC. This gives the protein CASSSGSYNEQFF.

The chain has TRBV12-3 or TRBV12-4 and TRBJ1-2; no definite D call. V was shortened by 2 bases and J by 5 bases, with 9 bases between the two germline ends. The CDR3 is 13 amino acids. This chain's CDR3 is CASSLTLMYGYTF. DNA of the CDR3: TGTGCCAGCAGTTTAACATTAATGTATGGCTACACCTTC.

This clone was seen a handful of times. The chain employs TRBV3-1 (or the pseudogene TRBV3-2) and TRBJ1-5; D unresolved. The CDR3 contains 14 residues. Germline CDR1 LGHDT, CDR2 YNNKEL (reference sequence). Trimming removed 3 bases at V and 0 bases at J, with 6 bases between. This CDR3 reads CASSHRYSNQPQHF. In nucleotides, the CDR3 is TGTGCCAGCAGCCACAGGTATAGCAATCAGCCCCAGCATTTT.

This clone occurred once. The chain is built from TRBV4-1 and TRBJ2-5; D might be TRBD2 (5 bases). Trimming took 1 base from V and 9 from J, leaving 24 bases between them. CDR3 length: 17 amino acids. CDR1 is MGHRA, CDR2 YSYEKL, per germline. This chain's CDR3 is CASSQGLLGVTIESQYF. The CDR3 DNA reads TGCGCCAGCAGCCAAGGTTTGTTGGGCGTGACTATCGAATCCCAGTACTTC.

V gene TRBV29-1 combines with J gene TRBJ1-2, with TRBD1 matching 8 bases. From germline, CDR1 is SQVTM and CDR2 ANQGSEA. V dropped 4 bases and J dropped 3; count of bases not matched to a gene: 1. This CDR3 is built from 12 residues. The CDR3 here is CSVADRDYGYTF. DNA for the CDR3: TGCAGCGTTGCGGACAGGGACTATGGCTACACCTTC.

The chain uses TRBV19 and TRBJ2-3; 12 positions agree with TRBD2. V lost 6 bases to trimming and J lost 3 bases; unmatched junction nucleotides: 7. This CDR3 has 16 residues. The germline CDR1 and CDR2 sequences are LNHDA and SQIVND (reference sequence). Here the CDR3 reads CASRTLAGGKTDTQYF. CDR3 DNA: TGTGCCAGTAGAACGCTAGCGGGGGGGAAAACAGATACGCAGTATTTT. The variable domain in full, completed from reference TRBV19 and TRBJ2-3, reads DGGITQSPKYLFRKEGQNVTLSCEQNLNHDAMYWYRQDPGQGLRLIYYSQIVNDFQKGDIAEGYSVSREKKESFPLTVTSAQKNPTAFYLCASRTLAGGKTDTQYFGPGTRLTVL.

As DNA, the CDR3 is TGTGCCAGCAGCCCGCTAGTTGTCCCCAAAAACATTCAGTACTTC. It codes for CASSPLVVPKNIQYF. This chain links TRBV5-5 with TRBJ2-4; D ambiguous. There are 15 residues in the CDR3. V lost 4 bases and J lost 2, with 13 bases in between. The germline gives CDR1 SGHKS, CDR2 YYEKEE (reference sequence). Variable domain in full (rest from reference TRBV5-5 and TRBJ2-4): DAGVTQSPTHLIKTRGQQVTLRCSPISGHKSVSWYQQVLGQGPQFIFQYYEKEERGRGNFPDRFSARQFPNYSSELNVNALLLGDSALYLCASSPLVVPKNIQYFGAGTRLSVL.

The chain is built from TRBV7-9 and TRBJ1-1; 10 positions match TRBD1. Germline assignment: CDR1 SEHNR and CDR2 FQNEAQ (reference sequence). The CDR3 spans 16 residues. Germline trimming cut 3 bases from V and 5 bases from J; bases unmatched to any gene: 9. CDR3 sequence (DNA): TGTGCCAGCAGCTTTGGGGACAGGGGAGTCCGGACTGAAGCTTTCTTT. This encodes CASSFGDRGVRTEAFF.

The V call is TRBV5-6, the J call TRBJ1-2; D possibly corresponds to TRBD1 (6 bases). The CDR3 has 13 residues. V gave up 4 bases and J gave up 2 bases, with 9 bases separating them. CDR1 SGHDT and CDR2 YYEEEE come from the germline V gene. The CDR3 DNA sequence: TGTGCCAGCAGCCCTGACAGGAACTATGGCTACACCTTC. Translated, it gives CASSPDRNYGYTF.

The J gene is TRBJ2-2, the V gene TRBV5-1, with 7 bases aligning to TRBD1. The CDR3 length is 16 residues. Germline CDR1 reads SGHRS; CDR2 reads YFSETQ. J gave up 6 bases and V 4 bases, and 12 bases lay outside the gene matches. CDR3 sequence reads: CASSLRQGVLAGELFF. The CDR3 DNA sequence: TGCGCCAGCAGCCTCCGACAGGGTGTTTTGGCCGGGGAGCTGTTTTTT. The variable domain in full, completed from reference TRBV5-1 and TRBJ2-2, reads KAGVTQTPRYLIKTRGQQVTLSCSPISGHRSVSWYQQTPGQGLQFLFEYFSETQRNKGNFPGRFSGRQFSNSRSEMNVSTLELGDSALYLCASSLRQGVLAGELFFGEGSRLTVL.

The rearrangement uses TRBV6-5 and TRBJ1-3; D is unclear. Germline V gene data show CDR1 as MNHEY and CDR2 as SVGAGI. V lost 0 bases, J lost 0 bases, and 9 bases lay in between. This CDR3 region has 16 residues. CDR3 residues: CASSYSSHSSGNTIYF. The CDR3 coding sequence is TGTGCCAGCAGTTACTCGAGTCACAGCTCTGGAAACACCATATATTTT.

The V and J genes are TRBV21-1 and TRBJ1-1. TRBV21-1 is an annotated pseudogene. The CDR3 length is 15 residues. CDR3 sequence (DNA): TGTGCCAGCAGCAAAGGGAGGAAATGGGCCACTGAAGCTTTCTTT. This sequence encodes CASSKGRKWATEAFF.

V usage is TRBV19 and J usage is TRBJ1-5; 12 positions agree with TRBD1. CDR1 is LNHDA, CDR2 SQIVND, per germline (reference sequence). The CDR3 runs to 15 residues. Trimming took 7 bases from V and 7 from J; bases not matched to a gene: 8. CDR3 loop: CASTPGTGGGQPQHF. CDR3 sequence (DNA): TGTGCCAGTACACCCGGGACAGGGGGCGGGCAGCCCCAGCATTTT.

The V and J genes are TRBV6-5 and TRBJ1-1; D might be TRBD1 (6 bases). Trimming stripped 7 bases from V and 10 bases from J, with 19 bases between. CDR3 length equals 13 residues. Looked up from germline, CDR1 is MNHEY and CDR2 is SVGAGI. CDR3 amino acids: CASNKDSWTRAFF. In DNA form, the CDR3 reads TGTGCCAGCAACAAGGACAGCTGGACCCGAGCTTTCTTT.

The chain combines TRBV29-1 with TRBJ1-3, with 7 bases aligning to TRBD1. J gave up 0 bases and V 6 bases, and 5 bases lay outside the gene matches. Germline V gene lookup returns CDR1 SQVTM and CDR2 ANQGSEA. The CDR3 extends over 14 amino acids. The CDR3: CSVGGQSSGNTIYF. The CDR3 DNA reads TGCAGCGTGGGGGGACAGAGCTCTGGAAACACCATATATTTT.

This clone was detected only a few times. The rearrangement links TRBV11-2 to TRBJ1-1, with TRBD1 identical over 8 bases. The germline V gene has CDR1 SGHAT and CDR2 FQNNGV. The CDR3 extends over 14 amino acids. Trimming cost V 5 bases and J 3 bases; bases outside gene matches: 5. CDR3 residues: CASSEIQGDTEAFF. Written as DNA, the CDR3 is TGTGCCAGCAGCGAGATACAGGGGGACACTGAAGCTTTCTTT.

V is TRBV6-5 and J is TRBJ1-3; no definite D call. The CDR3 has 14 residues. Deletions cut 0 bases from V and 3 bases from J, with 6 bases between. Germline CDR1 is MNHEY and CDR2 is SVGAGI. This chain's CDR3 is CASSYSRDGNTIYF. CDR3 in DNA: TGTGCCAGCAGTTACTCGAGGGATGGAAACACCATATATTTT.

CDR3 in amino acids: CASSSGDGAGPNEKLFF. In DNA, the CDR3 is TGTGCCAGCAGCTCCGGAGATGGTGCGGGGCCTAATGAAAAACTGTTTTTT. J is TRBJ1-4 and V is TRBV11-2; TRBD1 might be the D (5 bases). The CDR3 has 17 residues. The V gene lost 4 bases and the J gene lost 3 bases, with 18 bases spanning the gap. CDR1 is SGHAT, CDR2 FQNNGV, per germline.

The J gene is TRBJ2-1, the V gene TRBV4-1; perhaps TRBD1 as D (6 bases). CDR3 length: 17 residues. The germline V gene has CDR1 MGHRA and CDR2 YSYEKL. The V end was cut by 1 base, the J end by 3 bases, with 16 bases between. The CDR3 coding sequence is TGCGCCAGCAGCCAAGTTCAGGGGCCCTCAGTCTACAATGAGCAGTTCTTC. As protein: CASSQVQGPSVYNEQFF.

On this clone itself: The identical CDR3 is also encoded by other nucleotide sequences in the sample. The chain is built from TRBV18 and TRBJ1-1, with 9 bases that match TRBD1. The CDR3 is 14 amino acids. From germline, CDR1 is KGHSH and CDR2 LQKENI. Losses at the gene ends were 2 bases for V and 4 bases for J; bases not matched to a gene: 2. DNA of the CDR3: TGTGCCAGCTCACCAGGGACAGGGAGCACTGAAGCTTTCTTT. Translated, it gives CASSPGTGSTEAFF.

The chain has TRBV5-6 and TRBJ2-7; weak D call: TRBD1 (6 bases). The V end was cut by 0 bases, the J end by 0 bases, with 7 bases between. There are 14 residues in the CDR3. Germline loops: CDR1 SGHDT, CDR2 YYEEEE. CDR3: CASSLGQASYEQYF. The CDR3 DNA follows: TGTGCCAGCAGCTTGGGACAGGCCTCCTACGAGCAGTACTTC.